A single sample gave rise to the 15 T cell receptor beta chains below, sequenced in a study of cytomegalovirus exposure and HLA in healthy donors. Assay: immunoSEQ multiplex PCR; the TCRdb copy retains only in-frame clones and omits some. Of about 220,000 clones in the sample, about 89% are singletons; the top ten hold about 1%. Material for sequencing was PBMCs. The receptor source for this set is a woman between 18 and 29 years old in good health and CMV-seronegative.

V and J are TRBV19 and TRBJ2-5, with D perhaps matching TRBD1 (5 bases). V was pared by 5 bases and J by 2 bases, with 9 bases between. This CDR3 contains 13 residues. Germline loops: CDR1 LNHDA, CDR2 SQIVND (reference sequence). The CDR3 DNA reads TGTGCCAGTAGTGGGCAGGGACAAGAGACCCAGTACTTC. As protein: CASSGQGQETQYF.

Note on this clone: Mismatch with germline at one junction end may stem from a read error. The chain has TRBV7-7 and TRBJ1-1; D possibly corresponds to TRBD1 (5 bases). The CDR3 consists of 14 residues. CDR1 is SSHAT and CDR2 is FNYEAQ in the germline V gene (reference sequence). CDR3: CASSLEVGDTEAFF. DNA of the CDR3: TGTGCTAGCAGCTTAGAAGTAGGGGACACTGAAGCTTTCTTT.

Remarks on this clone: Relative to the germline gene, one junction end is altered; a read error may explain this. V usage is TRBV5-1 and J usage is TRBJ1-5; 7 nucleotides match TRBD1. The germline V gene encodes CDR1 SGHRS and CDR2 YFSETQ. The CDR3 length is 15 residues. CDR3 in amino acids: CASSLDRKSNQPQHF. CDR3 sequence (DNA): TGCGCCAGCAGTTTGGACAGGAAAAGCAATCAGCCCCAGCATTTT.

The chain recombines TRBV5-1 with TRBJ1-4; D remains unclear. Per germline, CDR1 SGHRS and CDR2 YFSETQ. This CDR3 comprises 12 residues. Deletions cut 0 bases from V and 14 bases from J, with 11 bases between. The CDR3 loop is CASSLAGNGLFF. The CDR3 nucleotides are TGCGCCAGCAGCTTGGCCGGGAATGGCCTGTTTTTT.

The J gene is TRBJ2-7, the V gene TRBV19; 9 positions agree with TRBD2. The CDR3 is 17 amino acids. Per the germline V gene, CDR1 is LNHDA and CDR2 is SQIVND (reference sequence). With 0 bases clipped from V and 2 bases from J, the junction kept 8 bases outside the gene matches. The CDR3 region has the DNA TGTGCCAGTAGTATAGATCTTACTGCGGGAGGGGCCTACGAGCAGTACTTC. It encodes CASSIDLTAGGAYEQYF.

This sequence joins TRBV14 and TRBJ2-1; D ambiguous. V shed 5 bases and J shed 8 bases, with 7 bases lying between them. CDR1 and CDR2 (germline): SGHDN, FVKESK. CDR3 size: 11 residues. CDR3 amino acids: CASSSSHEQFF. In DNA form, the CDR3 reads TGTGCCAGCAGCTCCTCCCATGAGCAGTTCTTC.

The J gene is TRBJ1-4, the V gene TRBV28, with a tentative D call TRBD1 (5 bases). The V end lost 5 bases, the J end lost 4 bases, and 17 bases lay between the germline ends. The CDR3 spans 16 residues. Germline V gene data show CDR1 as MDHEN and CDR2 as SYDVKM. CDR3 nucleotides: TGTGCCAGCAGTACGACCTGGACACTCGGTAATGAAAAACTGTTTTTT. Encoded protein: CASSTTWTLGNEKLFF.

The DNA for the CDR3 is TGTGCCAGCAGGGAGACAGGGATCTTAACCGGGGAGCTGTTTTTT. Encoded protein: CASRETGILTGELFF. The V gene is TRBV2, the J gene TRBJ2-2; 7 positions match TRBD1. The germline gives CDR1 SNHLY, CDR2 FYNNEI. The CDR3 runs 15 residues. After removal of 6 bases from V and 5 bases from J, the junction contained 9 bases not matched to a gene.

CDR3 protein: CASSDGVFYEQYF. CDR3 nucleotide sequence: TGTGCCAGCAGTGATGGAGTCTTCTACGAGCAGTACTTC. The chain couples TRBV5-6 to TRBJ2-7; D uncertain. CDR1 and CDR2 (germline): SGHDT, YYEEEE. Trimming shortened V by 5 bases and J by 3 bases, and 12 bases separated the two germline ends. The CDR3 is 13 amino acids.

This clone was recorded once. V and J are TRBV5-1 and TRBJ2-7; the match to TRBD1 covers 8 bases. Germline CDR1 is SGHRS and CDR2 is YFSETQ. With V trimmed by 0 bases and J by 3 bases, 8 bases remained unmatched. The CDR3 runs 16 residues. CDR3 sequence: CASSLGGDRRVYEQYF. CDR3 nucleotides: TGCGCCAGCAGCTTGGGCGGGGACAGGCGGGTCTACGAGCAGTACTTC.

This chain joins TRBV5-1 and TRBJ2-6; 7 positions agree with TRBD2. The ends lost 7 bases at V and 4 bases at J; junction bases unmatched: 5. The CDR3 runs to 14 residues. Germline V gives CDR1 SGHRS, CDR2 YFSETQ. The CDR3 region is CASGRASGANVLTF. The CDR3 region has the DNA TGCGCCAGCGGGAGGGCCTCAGGGGCCAACGTCCTGACTTTC.

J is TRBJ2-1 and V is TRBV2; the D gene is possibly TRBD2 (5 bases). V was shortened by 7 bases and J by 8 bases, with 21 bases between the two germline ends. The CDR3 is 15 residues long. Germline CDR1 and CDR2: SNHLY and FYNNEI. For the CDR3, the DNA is TGTGCCAGCATAACCCTAGCACCCATTGGGGATGAGCAGTTCTTC. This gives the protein CASITLAPIGDEQFF. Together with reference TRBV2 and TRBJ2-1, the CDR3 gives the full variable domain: EPEVTQTPSHQVTQMGQEVILRCVPISNHLYFYWYRQILGQKVEFLVSFYNNEISEKSEIFDDQFSVERPDGSNFTLKIRSTKLEDSAMYFCASITLAPIGDEQFFGPGTRLTVL.

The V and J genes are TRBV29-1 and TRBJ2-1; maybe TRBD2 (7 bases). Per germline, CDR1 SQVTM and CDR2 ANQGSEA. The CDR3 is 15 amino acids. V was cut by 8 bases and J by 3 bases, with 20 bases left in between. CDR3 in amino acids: CSYNRGAFRYNEQFF. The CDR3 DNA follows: TGCAGCTACAATCGGGGGGCATTTCGCTACAATGAGCAGTTCTTC.

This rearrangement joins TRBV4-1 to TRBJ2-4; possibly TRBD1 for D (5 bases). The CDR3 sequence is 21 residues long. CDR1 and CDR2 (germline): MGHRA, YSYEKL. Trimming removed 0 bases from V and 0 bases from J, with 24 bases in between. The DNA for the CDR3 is TGCGCCAGCAGCCAAGAGGTGAACAGCAGGGTTGGTGCACTAGCCAAAAACATTCAGTACTTC. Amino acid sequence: CASSQEVNSRVGALAKNIQYF.

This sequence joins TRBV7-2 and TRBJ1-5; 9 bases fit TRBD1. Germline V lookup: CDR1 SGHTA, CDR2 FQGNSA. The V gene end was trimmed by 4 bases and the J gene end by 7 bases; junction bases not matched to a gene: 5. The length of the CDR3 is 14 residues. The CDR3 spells CASSSDRGIQPQHF. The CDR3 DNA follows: TGTGCCAGCAGCTCCGACAGGGGGATCCAGCCCCAGCATTTT.